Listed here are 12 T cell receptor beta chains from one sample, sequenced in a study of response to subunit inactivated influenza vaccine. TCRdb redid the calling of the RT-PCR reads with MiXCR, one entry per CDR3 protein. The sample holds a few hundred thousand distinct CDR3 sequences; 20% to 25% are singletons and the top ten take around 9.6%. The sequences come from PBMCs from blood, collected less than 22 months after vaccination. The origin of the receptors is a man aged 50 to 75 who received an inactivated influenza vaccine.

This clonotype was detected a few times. In DNA, the CDR3 is TGTGCCATCAGTGCGTACGAAGGGTACGAGCAGTACTTC. Amino acids: CAISAYEGYEQYF. This sequence joins TRBV10-3 and TRBJ2-7; no clear D gene. Trimming stripped 4 bases from V and 4 bases from J, with 11 bases between. In germline, CDR1 is ENHRY, CDR2 SYGVKD. The CDR3 runs to 13 residues.

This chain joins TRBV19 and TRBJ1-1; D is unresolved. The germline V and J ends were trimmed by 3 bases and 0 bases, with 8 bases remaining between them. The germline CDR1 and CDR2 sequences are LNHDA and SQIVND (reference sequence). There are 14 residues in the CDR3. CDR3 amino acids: CASSIGLLNTEAFF. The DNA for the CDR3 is TGTGCCAGTAGTATTGGACTCCTGAACACTGAAGCTTTCTTT.

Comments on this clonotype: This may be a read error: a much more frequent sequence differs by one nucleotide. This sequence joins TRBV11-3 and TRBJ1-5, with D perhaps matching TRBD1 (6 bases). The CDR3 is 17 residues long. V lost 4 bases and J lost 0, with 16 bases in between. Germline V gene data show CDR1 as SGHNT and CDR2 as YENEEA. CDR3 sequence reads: CASSSRSGGGSNQPQHF. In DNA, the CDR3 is TGTGCCAGCAGCTCTAGGTCCGGAGGGGGTAGCAATCAGCCCCAGCATTTT.

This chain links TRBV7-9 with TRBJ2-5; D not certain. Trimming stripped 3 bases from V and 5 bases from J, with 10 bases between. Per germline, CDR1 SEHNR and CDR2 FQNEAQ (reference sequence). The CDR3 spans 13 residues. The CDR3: CASSFGGLETQYF. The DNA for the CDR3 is TGTGCCAGCAGCTTCGGTGGGCTGGAGACCCAGTACTTC.

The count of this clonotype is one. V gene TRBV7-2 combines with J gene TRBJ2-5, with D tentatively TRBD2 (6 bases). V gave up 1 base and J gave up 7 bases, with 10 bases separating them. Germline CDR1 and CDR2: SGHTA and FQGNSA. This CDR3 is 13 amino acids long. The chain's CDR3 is CASSLEGRGTQYF. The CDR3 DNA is TGTGCCAGCAGCTTAGAGGGGCGGGGGACCCAGTACTTC.

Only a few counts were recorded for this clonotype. The CDR3 coding sequence is TGTGCCAGCAGTCCACGGGCGAATACGCAGTATTTT. As protein: CASSPRANTQYF. The chain joins TRBV27 to TRBJ2-3, with D unclear. Germline values: CDR1 MNHEY, CDR2 SMNVEV (reference sequence). The V and J ends lost 5 bases and 7 bases respectively, with 10 bases between them. The CDR3 sequence is 12 residues long.

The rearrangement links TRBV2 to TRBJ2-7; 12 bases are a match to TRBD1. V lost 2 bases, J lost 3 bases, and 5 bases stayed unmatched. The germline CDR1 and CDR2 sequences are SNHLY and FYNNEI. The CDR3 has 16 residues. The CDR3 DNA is TGTGCCAGCAGTGAATTTGGGGACAGGGGGCTCTACGAGCAGTACTTC. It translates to CASSEFGDRGLYEQYF.

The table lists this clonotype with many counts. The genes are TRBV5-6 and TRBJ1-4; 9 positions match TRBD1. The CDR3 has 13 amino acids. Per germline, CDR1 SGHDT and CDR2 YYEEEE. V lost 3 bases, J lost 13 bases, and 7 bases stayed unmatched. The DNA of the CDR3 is TGTGCCAGCAGCTCAACAGACAGGGGGAGACTGTTTTTT. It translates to CASSSTDRGRLFF. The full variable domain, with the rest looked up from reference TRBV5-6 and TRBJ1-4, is DAGVTQSPTHLIKTRGQQVTLRCSPKSGHDTVSWYQQALGQGPQFIFQYYEEEERQRGNFPDRFSGHQFPNYSSELNVNALLLGDSALYLCASSSTDRGRLFFGSGTQLSVL.

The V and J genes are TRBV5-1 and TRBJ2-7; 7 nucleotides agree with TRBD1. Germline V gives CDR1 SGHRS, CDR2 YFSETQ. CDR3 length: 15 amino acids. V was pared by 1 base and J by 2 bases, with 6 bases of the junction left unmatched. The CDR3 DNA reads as TGCGCCAGCAGCTTGACAGGGGTTAACCCCTACGAGCAGTACTTC. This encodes CASSLTGVNPYEQYF.

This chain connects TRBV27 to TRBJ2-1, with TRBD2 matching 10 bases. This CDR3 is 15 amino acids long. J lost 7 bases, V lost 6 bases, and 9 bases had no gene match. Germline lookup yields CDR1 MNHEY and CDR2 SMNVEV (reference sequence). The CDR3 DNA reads TGTGCCAGCAGACCCGGGACTAGCGCGGGAAATGAGCAGTTCTTC. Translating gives CASRPGTSAGNEQFF.

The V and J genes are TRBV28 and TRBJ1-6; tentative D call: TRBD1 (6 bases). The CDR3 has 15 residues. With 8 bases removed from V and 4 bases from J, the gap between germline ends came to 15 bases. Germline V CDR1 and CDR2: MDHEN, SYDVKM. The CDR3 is CASGVRTAYNSPLHF. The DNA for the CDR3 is TGTGCCAGCGGAGTCCGGACAGCTTATAATTCACCCCTCCACTTT.

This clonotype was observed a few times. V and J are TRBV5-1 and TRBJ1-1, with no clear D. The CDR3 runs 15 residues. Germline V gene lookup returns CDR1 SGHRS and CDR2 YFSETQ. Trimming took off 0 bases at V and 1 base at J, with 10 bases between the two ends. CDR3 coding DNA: TGCGCCAGCAGCTTGGCCTCGGGAAGGAACACTGAAGCTTTCTTT. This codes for CASSLASGRNTEAFF. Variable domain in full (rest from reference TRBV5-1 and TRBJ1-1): KAGVTQTPRYLIKTRGQQVTLSCSPISGHRSVSWYQQTPGQGLQFLFEYFSETQRNKGNFPGRFSGRQFSNSRSEMNVSTLELGDSALYLCASSLASGRNTEAFFGQGTRLTVV.